This note documents a single T cell receptor beta chain sequence. Sequencing ends 3 residues short of the CDR3 end; the germline J gene provides the rest. These data come from a study of T cells in women clearing cervical HPV infection. About the research overall: Cases' blood sampling followed lesion detection by median around 23 weeks (90 to 200).

HPV was found by MY09/MY11 PCR and dot-blot genotyping. The protocol was immunoSEQ multiplex PCR, while the TCRdb copy is restricted to in-frame clones and leaves out a portion. Seen in this sample are 15,000 to 20,000 clones; the ten most common clones hold about 6.8%. Germline-derived CDR1 and CDR2 are DFQATT and SNEGSKA (reference sequence). V lost 5 bases and J lost 4, with 6 bases in between. The CDR3 spans 11 residues. The TCR originated in a woman aged 18-69 years with a cervical HPV16 infection that either progressed to CIN3+ or cleared (not recorded which). The sequenced sample consisted of blood buffy coat. The J gene is TRBJ2-1, the V gene TRBV20-1; no definite D call. CDR3 loop: CSADKYNEQFF. CDR3 bases read: TGCAGTGCTGACAAGTACAATGAG.